Shown below are 32 T cell receptor beta chains from a single sample sequenced in a study of cytomegalovirus exposure and HLA in healthy donors. The PCR employed 60 Vbeta primers together with 13 Jbeta primers. Measured with immunoSEQ multiplex PCR; TCRdb has only the in-frame clones, and not every one. The sample lists 90,000 to 140,000 clones; approximately 83% were seen once. Sequencing used PBMCs. The source is a man aged 18 to 29 in good health and CMV-seronegative.

The gene calls are TRBV4-1 and TRBJ1-1; 10 bases align to TRBD1. Germline CDR1 reads MGHRA; CDR2 reads YSYEKL. The CDR3 length is 15 residues. The J segment lost 4 bases and the V segment lost 6 bases, leaving 8 bases of the junction unmatched. The CDR3 is CASRSLGQGITEAFF. The DNA of the CDR3 is TGCGCCAGCAGATCCTTGGGACAGGGGATCACTGAAGCTTTCTTT.

The chain combines TRBV5-8 with TRBJ1-3, with 10 bases aligning to TRBD1. The V gene's germline CDR1 is SGHTS and CDR2 YDEGEE. The V and J ends lost 4 bases and 4 bases, in that order; junction bases with no gene match: 8. The CDR3 loop spans 16 amino acids. The CDR3 region has the DNA TGTGCCAGCAGCCAGGGACAGGGGAGTTCGGGAAACACCATATATTTT. This sequence encodes CASSQGQGSSGNTIYF.

The chain employs TRBV10-3 and TRBJ2-1, with TRBD2 matching 8 bases. The J segment lost 8 bases and the V segment lost 7 bases, leaving 7 bases of the junction unmatched. The CDR3 contains 13 residues. Germline CDR1 and CDR2: ENHRY and SYGVKD. CDR3 nucleotide sequence: TGTGCCATCACAAAGCGGGAGAGGGATGAGCAGTTCTTC. Translation gives CAITKRERDEQFF.

V gene TRBV7-2 combines with J gene TRBJ2-7; D is perhaps TRBD2 (5 bases). Trimming cost V 2 bases and J 3 bases, with 14 bases left between them. In germline, CDR1 is SGHTA, CDR2 FQGNSA. The CDR3 runs to 15 residues. This CDR3 is CASSLRAGDHYEQYF. CDR3 DNA: TGTGCCAGCAGCTTACGGGCGGGCGATCACTACGAGCAGTACTTC.

This chain uses TRBV5-1 with TRBJ2-7, with D perhaps TRBD1 (6 bases). Trimming shortened V by 7 bases and J by 1 base, and 12 bases separated the two germline ends. This CDR3 is 13 amino acids long. Germline CDR1 SGHRS, CDR2 YFSETQ. CDR3 DNA: TGCGCCAGCGGTTGGGACACATCCTACGAGCAGTACTTC. This gives the protein CASGWDTSYEQYF.

This clone was observed a few times. V gene TRBV5-4 combines with J gene TRBJ1-1; D is undetermined. The CDR3 is 16 residues long. Germline lookup yields CDR1 SGHNT and CDR2 YYREEE (reference sequence). Trimming removed 2 bases from V and 4 bases from J, with 18 bases in between. The CDR3 spells CASSFARWGVGTEAFF. CDR3 DNA sequence: TGTGCCAGCAGCTTCGCTCGCTGGGGAGTTGGCACTGAAGCTTTCTTT.

The rearrangement joins TRBV29-1 to TRBJ2-7; 7 nucleotides align to TRBD2. V was pared by 4 bases and J by 1 base, with 13 bases of the junction left unmatched. The germline CDR1 and CDR2 sequences are SQVTM and ANQGSEA. CDR3 length equals 16 residues. The CDR3 nucleotides are TGCAGCGTTGGGGGCCGGCCTAGCGGAACATCCTACGAGCAGTACTTC. It translates to CSVGGRPSGTSYEQYF.

V is TRBV5-1 and J is TRBJ2-2; D is perhaps TRBD1 (6 bases). V gave up 2 bases and J gave up 2 bases, with 10 bases separating them. Germline CDR1 SGHRS, CDR2 YFSETQ. The CDR3 consists of 15 residues. CDR3 nucleotides: TGCGCCAGCAGCTTTGGGACAACCAACACCGGGGAGCTGTTTTTT. Protein product: CASSFGTTNTGELFF.

The gene calls are TRBV30 and TRBJ1-2, with D unclear. Trimming stripped 0 bases from V and 8 bases from J, with 13 bases between. This CDR3 has 13 amino acids. From germline, CDR1 is GTSNPN and CDR2 SVGIG (reference sequence). The CDR3 here is CAWSVLSGTGYTF. CDR3 sequence (DNA): TGTGCCTGGAGTGTACTTTCAGGAACCGGCTACACCTTC.

The chain couples TRBV7-2 to TRBJ1-2, with D unclear. V was trimmed by 1 base and J by 2 bases, leaving 11 bases between them. CDR3 size: 15 residues. Germline V gives CDR1 SGHTA, CDR2 FQGNSA. CDR3 bases: TGTGCCAGCAGCTTAGGTTGGCAACCGAACTATGGCTACACCTTC. This encodes CASSLGWQPNYGYTF.

The sample holds a few counts of this clone. The rearrangement uses TRBV6-1 and TRBJ2-7; 9 bases fit TRBD2. Germline CDR1 MNHNS, CDR2 SASEGT. V lost 5 bases, J lost 6 bases, and 8 bases stayed unmatched. The CDR3 sequence is 14 residues long. CDR3 DNA: TGTGCCAGCAGTTTTCTAGCGGGATCTCTCGAGCAGTACTTC. Translation: CASSFLAGSLEQYF.

In DNA form, the CDR3 reads TGTGCCATCAGTGGGACGGGACTAGCAGGCAATGAGCAGTTCTTC. It yields the protein CAISGTGLAGNEQFF. The chain recombines TRBV10-3 with TRBJ2-1; TRBD2 aligns across 9 bases. The J segment lost 6 bases and the V segment lost 4 bases, leaving 7 bases of the junction unmatched. The CDR3 length is 15 residues. CDR1 and CDR2 from the germline V gene are ENHRY and SYGVKD.

The rearrangement uses TRBV6-4 and TRBJ2-1; 11 nucleotides match TRBD2. The CDR3 is 15 amino acids. Trimming took 3 bases from V and 6 from J; bases not matched to a gene: 4. Germline lookup yields CDR1 MRHNA and CDR2 SNTAGT. CDR3 sequence reads: CASSELAGVGNEQFF. The CDR3 region has the DNA TGTGCCAGCAGTGAACTAGCGGGAGTTGGCAATGAGCAGTTCTTC.

The V call is TRBV5-1, the J call TRBJ2-3; 7 nucleotides match TRBD1. Germline CDR1 SGHRS, CDR2 YFSETQ. The V and J ends lost 3 bases and 1 base, in that order; junction bases with no gene match: 8. The CDR3 totals 16 residues. The CDR3: CASSSSWTGGTDTQYF. CDR3 DNA sequence: TGCGCCAGCAGCTCCTCGTGGACAGGAGGCACAGATACGCAGTATTTT. Together with reference TRBV5-1 and TRBJ2-3, the CDR3 gives the full variable domain: KAGVTQTPRYLIKTRGQQVTLSCSPISGHRSVSWYQQTPGQGLQFLFEYFSETQRNKGNFPGRFSGRQFSNSRSEMNVSTLELGDSALYLCASSSSWTGGTDTQYFGPGTRLTVL.

This chain connects TRBV5-1 to TRBJ1-2, with 7 bases lining up with TRBD1. The V and J ends lost 3 bases and 6 bases, in that order; junction bases with no gene match: 8. CDR1 and CDR2 (germline): SGHRS, YFSETQ. The CDR3 runs to 14 residues. This CDR3 reads CASSSGRGNDGYTF. The CDR3 region has the DNA TGCGCCAGCAGCTCGGGCAGGGGGAACGATGGCTACACCTTC.

The chain has TRBV14 and TRBJ2-7; 10 positions match TRBD1. The CDR3 contains 15 residues. The V segment lost 4 bases and the J segment 1 base; nucleotides outside the gene matches: 4. Germline V lookup: CDR1 SGHDN, CDR2 FVKESK. In nucleotides, the CDR3 is TGTGCCAGCAGCCCAAGGACAGGGGGTTCCTACGAGCAGTACTTC. Protein: CASSPRTGGSYEQYF.

The rearrangement links TRBV12-5 to TRBJ2-3; D is possibly TRBD1 (5 bases). Trimming pared 1 base from V and 1 base from J, leaving 9 bases between. Germline V CDR1 and CDR2: LGHNT, FRNRAP. The CDR3 sequence is 15 residues long. Written as DNA, the CDR3 is TGTGCTAGTGGTTTGGGGAAACAGGGCACAGATACGCAGTATTTT. Translated, it gives CASGLGKQGTDTQYF.

The chain carries TRBV28 and TRBJ1-2; possible D gene TRBD1, 5 bases. The CDR3 spans 12 residues. Trimming took off 5 bases at V and 7 bases at J, with 11 bases between the two ends. Germline CDR1 reads MDHEN; CDR2 reads SYDVKM. CDR3 sequence: CASSDDRFGYTF. The DNA for the CDR3 is TGTGCCAGCAGTGATGACAGATTTGGCTACACCTTC.

The V call is TRBV27, the J call TRBJ1-1, with D possibly matching TRBD1 (6 bases). V dropped 6 bases and J dropped 0 bases, with 11 bases sitting between them. Germline V lookup: CDR1 MNHEY, CDR2 SMNVEV (reference sequence). This CDR3 comprises 14 residues. CDR3 DNA: TGTGCCAGCAGAGACGCAGGGGTGAACACTGAAGCTTTCTTT. It is translated as CASRDAGVNTEAFF.

The rearrangement uses TRBV9 and TRBJ2-1, with 8 bases aligning to TRBD2. The trim removed 6 bases at V and 4 bases at J, leaving 9 bases unmatched. This CDR3 spans 15 amino acids. CDR1 is SGDLS, CDR2 YYNGEE, per germline. The CDR3 is CASKEAGDEYNEQFF. In nucleotides, the CDR3 is TGTGCCAGCAAGGAAGCGGGAGATGAGTACAATGAGCAGTTCTTC.

V gene TRBV12-5 combines with J gene TRBJ1-6; 7 bases line up with TRBD1. After removal of 5 bases from V and 0 bases from J, the junction contained 7 bases not matched to a gene. CDR1 and CDR2 (germline): LGHNT, FRNRAP. The CDR3 runs 17 residues. The CDR3 DNA is TGTGCTAGTGGTATGGGGACAGCTAGCTCCTATAATTCACCCCTCCACTTT. Amino acid sequence: CASGMGTASSYNSPLHF.

This chain links TRBV15 with TRBJ2-1, with TRBD2 matching over 13 bases. V gave up 1 base and J gave up 4 bases; unmatched junction bases: 4. Germline V gene lookup returns CDR1 LNHNV and CDR2 YYDKDF (reference sequence). This CDR3 spans 17 amino acids. The CDR3: CATSRVGLAGLYNEQFF. The CDR3 nucleotides are TGTGCCACCAGCAGAGTGGGACTAGCGGGACTTTACAATGAGCAGTTCTTC. Filled out from reference TRBV15 and TRBJ2-1, the complete variable domain reads DAMVIQNPRYQVTQFGKPVTLSCSQTLNHNVMYWYQQKSSQAPKLLFHYYDKDFNNEADTPDNFQSRRPNTSFCFLDIRSPGLGDTAMYLCATSRVGLAGLYNEQFFGPGTRLTVL.

The genes are TRBV9 and TRBJ1-3; 9 positions agree with TRBD1. Germline V gene lookup returns CDR1 SGDLS and CDR2 YYNGEE. The CDR3 extends over 17 amino acids. V lost 3 bases and J lost 5; bases outside the gene matches: 12. The chain's CDR3 is CASSGLQGAGSRNTIYF. The DNA for the CDR3 is TGTGCCAGCAGCGGGTTACAGGGGGCAGGGTCTAGAAACACCATATATTTT. Full variable domain (remainder filled in from reference TRBV9 and TRBJ1-3): DSGVTQTPKHLITATGQRVTLRCSPRSGDLSVYWYQQSLDQGLQFLIQYYNGEERAKGNILERFSAQQFPDLHSELNLSSLELGDSALYFCASSGLQGAGSRNTIYFGEGSWLTVV.

The chain joins TRBV7-9 to TRBJ2-1; TRBD2 agrees at 11 bases. Trimming took 2 bases from V and 0 from J; bases not matched to a gene: 6. Germline lookup yields CDR1 SEHNR and CDR2 FQNEAQ (reference sequence). The CDR3 length is 18 residues. CDR3 nucleotide sequence: TGTGCCAGCAGCTTACCTAGGACTAGCGGGTCCTCCTACAATGAGCAGTTCTTC. Protein sequence: CASSLPRTSGSSYNEQFF.

Only one count was recorded for this clone. This chain connects TRBV7-3 to TRBJ2-1; D not certain. V was pared by 2 bases and J by 8 bases, with 16 bases between. The CDR3 consists of 15 residues. The germline V gene encodes CDR1 SGHTA and CDR2 FQGTGA. The CDR3 DNA sequence: TGTGCCAGCAGCTTACCCGCGACCCAAGAGGATGAGCAGTTCTTC. The encoded protein is CASSLPATQEDEQFF.

As to this clone: A read error may account for a junction end that differs from germline. V is TRBV5-5 and J is TRBJ2-7; 7 bases agree with TRBD2. CDR1 and CDR2 from the germline V gene are SGHKS and YYEKEE (reference sequence). The CDR3 loop spans 13 amino acids. The CDR3 sequence: CASSLEWTSVENF. DNA for the CDR3: TGTGCCAGCAGCTTGGAATGGACTAGTGTGGAAAACTTC.

The J gene is TRBJ1-5, the V gene TRBV7-2; D call uncertain. In germline, CDR1 is SGHTA, CDR2 FQGNSA. This CDR3 is 14 amino acids long. V shed 5 bases and J shed 2 bases, with 10 bases lying between them. CDR3 sequence reads: CASSVREGNQPQHF. The CDR3 DNA is TGTGCCAGCAGCGTCCGGGAGGGCAATCAGCCCCAGCATTTT.

A note on this clone: One junction end does not reproduce the germline sequence, and a read error may be involved. V usage is TRBV7-7 and J usage is TRBJ2-1; 7 nucleotides align to TRBD2. The germline V gene has CDR1 SSHAT and CDR2 FNYEAQ (reference sequence). This CDR3 contains 14 residues. The CDR3 loop is CASSWGGSYNEQFF. The CDR3 coding sequence is TGTGCTAGCAGCTGGGGGGGCTCCTACAATGAGCAGTTCTTC.

The V gene is TRBV9, the J gene TRBJ2-7; D call uncertain. The V and J ends lost 0 bases and 6 bases respectively, with 13 bases between them. Germline CDR1 and CDR2: SGDLS and YYNGEE. The CDR3 has 14 residues. The CDR3 sequence: CASSVDDSLREQYF. The CDR3 DNA is TGTGCCAGCAGCGTAGACGACTCACTCCGCGAGCAGTACTTC.

This chain connects TRBV29-1 to TRBJ1-1; weak D call: TRBD1 (5 bases). CDR3 length: 14 residues. Germline values: CDR1 SQVTM, CDR2 ANQGSEA. The V and J ends lost 2 bases and 12 bases respectively, with 22 bases between them. In DNA form, the CDR3 reads TGCAGCGTTGAACTGGAAGACAGTCAGCTTTTACCTTTCTTT. Translated: CSVELEDSQLLPFF.

The J gene is TRBJ2-5, the V gene TRBV7-9; 7 bases align to TRBD2. Germline CDR1 and CDR2: SEHNR and FQNEAQ (reference sequence). The CDR3 totals 17 residues. Trimming removed 1 base from V and 1 base from J; junction bases left unmatched: 9. As DNA, the CDR3 is TGTGCCAGCAGCTTAGTAAGGGTAGCGGGTTCCCAAGAGACCCAGTACTTC. This codes for CASSLVRVAGSQETQYF.

The V call is TRBV6-6, the J call TRBJ1-5; 7 bases line up with TRBD1. The J segment lost 4 bases and the V segment lost 3 bases, leaving 6 bases of the junction unmatched. Germline V gene lookup returns CDR1 MNHNY and CDR2 SVGAGI (reference sequence). This CDR3 is 15 amino acids long. CDR3 sequence reads: CASSYPKQGNQPQHF. The CDR3 bases are TGTGCCAGCAGTTATCCCAAACAGGGGAATCAGCCCCAGCATTTT.